Listed here is a single TCR beta chain. This record comes from a study of blood T cell repertoires in COVID-19. For the study at large: There were acute and convalescent COVID-19 samples, and they came from the United States, Italy and Spain. The analysed material was cDNA or gDNA that came from T cells, B-cell-depleted T cells, or PBMCs.

Per the original data handling: Reference gene primer amplification in the assay estimated nucleated cell counts. Repertoires were generated with immunoSEQ multiplex PCR, while TCRdb's copy carries only in-frame clones and drops some. V, J and clone size are those of that table, while D and trimming were read from the DNA. Of about 160,000 clones in the sample, approximately 95% are singletons; the top ten hold 4.5% to 5.5%. Trimming pared 5 bases from V and 0 bases from J, leaving 14 bases between. The CDR3 is 16 residues long. Per the germline V gene, CDR1 is LNHNV and CDR2 is YYDKDF (reference sequence).

The V gene is TRBV15, the J gene TRBJ2-4; TRBD1 is a possible D gene (5 bases). This receptor was taken from a woman between 50 and 59 years old with acute or convalescent COVID-19. The sequencing sample was made of peripheral blood. The CDR3 coding sequence is TGTGCCACCAGCGGAAGACAGAGCCTAGCCAAAAACATTCAGTACTTC. This gives the protein CATSGRQSLAKNIQYF.